This passage covers 7 T cell receptor beta chains from one sample sequenced in a study of circulating CD8 cells and anti-PD-1 response in melanoma. Live CD3+CD8+TCRalphabeta+ cells were sorted into four subsets by PD-1 and/or TIGIT. Using approximately 15 ng of total RNA, TCR libraries were made with the QIAseq Immune Repertoire TCR panel. TCRdb reprocessed the reads via MiXCR and lists one record per CDR3 protein. The profile shows roughly 410 distinct CDR3 sequences, about 10% of them singletons. This specimen was CD8+ T cells from PBMCs, taken at baseline or after one month of anti-PD-1 therapy (not recorded which). The receptor set was obtained from a human donor with melanoma.

In this sample, this clonotype is medium-sized. V and J are TRBV9 and TRBJ2-1, with 11 nucleotides matching TRBD2. Germline CDR1 and CDR2: SGDLS and YYNGEE. There are 17 residues in the CDR3. Trimming cost V 0 bases and J 2 bases; bases outside gene matches: 4. CDR3: CASSVATSGGPYNEQFF. In DNA form, the CDR3 reads TGTGCCAGCAGCGTAGCTACTAGCGGGGGCCCCTACAATGAGCAGTTCTTC. The full variable domain, completed using reference TRBV9 and TRBJ2-1, is DSGVTQTPKHLITATGQRVTLRCSPRSGDLSVYWYQQSLDQGLQFLIQYYNGEERAKGNILERFSAQQFPDLHSELNLSSLELGDSALYFCASSVATSGGPYNEQFFGPGTRLTVL.

This clonotype is large. V is TRBV2 and J is TRBJ1-1, with D possibly being TRBD1 (5 bases). Looked up from germline, CDR1 is SNHLY and CDR2 is FYNNEI. There are 14 residues in the CDR3. Between the trimmed V and J ends, which lost 3 bases and 0 bases, there was a span of 8 bases. DNA of the CDR3: TGTGCCAGCAGTGAGTCAGGGATGAACACTGAAGCTTTCTTT. Amino acid sequence: CASSESGMNTEAFF.

This clonotype appeared a single time. The V and J genes are TRBV5-5 and TRBJ1-2; no clear D. Germline V gives CDR1 SGHKS, CDR2 YYEKEE (reference sequence). V was shortened by 0 bases and J by 4 bases, with 13 bases between the two germline ends. The CDR3 is 15 residues long. The CDR3 nucleotides are TGTGCCAGCAGCTTGGAAGCGGGTGACGGCTATGGCTACACCTTC. This gives the protein CASSLEAGDGYGYTF.

This clonotype is large (0.1 to 1%) in the sample. This chain connects TRBV18 to TRBJ2-1; D might be TRBD1 or TRBD2, each matching 6 bases. Looked up from germline, CDR1 is KGHSH and CDR2 is LQKENI. The CDR3 extends over 18 amino acids. V lost 6 bases and J 1 base, leaving 22 bases between the germline ends. The CDR3 loop reads CASSPGGEGVNSYNEQFF. CDR3 nucleotides: TGTGCCAGCTCCCCCGGGGGCGAGGGCGTTAATTCCTACAATGAGCAGTTCTTC.

This clonotype is termed medium-sized. The rearrangement links TRBV19 to TRBJ1-1; 7 bases align to TRBD1. CDR3 length equals 12 residues. Germline V gene data show CDR1 as LNHDA and CDR2 as SQIVND (reference sequence). V was pared by 5 bases and J by 8 bases, with 5 bases of the junction left unmatched. CDR3 residues: CASSPRDREAFF. CDR3 in DNA: TGTGCCAGTAGTCCCCGGGACAGAGAAGCTTTCTTT.

In its sample, this clonotype ranks as medium-sized. The chain has TRBV19 and TRBJ1-1, with TRBD1 as a possible D gene (5 bases). The V end lost 3 bases, the J end lost 0 bases, and 5 bases lay between the germline ends. This CDR3 contains 13 residues. Germline V gene data show CDR1 as LNHDA and CDR2 as SQIVND (reference sequence). CDR3 nucleotide sequence: TGTGCCAGTAGTATGGGACTGAACACTGAAGCTTTCTTT. Protein: CASSMGLNTEAFF.

This clonotype is termed large (0.1 to 1%). This chain uses TRBV19 with TRBJ1-1, with D possibly being TRBD1 (5 bases). The V and J ends lost 10 bases and 2 bases respectively, with 11 bases between them. Germline V gene data show CDR1 as LNHDA and CDR2 as SQIVND (reference sequence). The CDR3 sequence is 12 residues long. The CDR3 DNA follows: TGTGCCACCCAGCAGGGCAACACTGAAGCTTTCTTT. It specifies CATQQGNTEAFF.